The clone carrying this TCR beta chain appeared a few times. The germline V gene has CDR1 LGHDT and CDR2 YNNKEL (reference sequence). The CDR3 is made up of 14 amino acids. V gave up 3 bases and J gave up 0 bases, with 6 bases separating them. Purification of the CD8+ and CD4+ T cells relied on negative isolation, and TEMRA cells underwent FACS enrichment. RNA was extracted with the RNeasy kit, and a quantity of roughly 0.5 to 1 ug was reverse transcribed using random hexamers. TCRdb analysed the immunoSEQ multiplex PCR reads with MiXCR anew, one entry per CDR3 protein. The sample contains about 130,000 distinct CDR3 sequences, under 95% of which appear only once. The data were obtained in a study of CD8 T cells in Susac syndrome.

The material sequenced was CD8+ T cells from PBMCs. This sequence originates from a human donor with multiple sclerosis. V and J are TRBV3-1 and TRBJ1-5, with D unresolved. The CDR3 nucleotides are TGTGCCAGCAGCCACCCGGGTAGCAATCAGCCCCAGCATTTT. This translates into CASSHPGSNQPQHF.